Shown below are 29 T cell receptor beta chains from a single sample sequenced in a study of blood T cell repertoires in COVID-19. Sequencing was performed with immunoSEQ multiplex PCR; in TCRdb, only in-frame clones are kept and a portion is missing. The sample includes about 410,000 clones, roughly 86% of them seen just once. Sequenced material: PBMCs or T cells enriched from blood (not recorded which). The receptor set was obtained from a woman in her thirties who had recovered from COVID-19.

The chain carries TRBV4-1 and TRBJ1-1, with a weak D call TRBD1 (6 bases). This CDR3 comprises 14 residues. Between the trimmed V and J ends, which lost 3 bases and 10 bases, there was a span of 18 bases. Germline CDR1 and CDR2: MGHRA and YSYEKL. DNA for the CDR3: TGCGCCAGCAGCCACTCACAGGGATTGGATGGAGCTTTCTTT. This codes for CASSHSQGLDGAFF.

The chain links TRBV29-1 to TRBJ2-7; D is ambiguous. The V gene lost 4 bases and the J gene lost 1 base, with 14 bases spanning the gap. Germline CDR1 is SQVTM and CDR2 is ANQGSEA. This CDR3 has 14 amino acids. The CDR3 bases are TGCAGCGTTGGTCCGGCAGGCCAATCCTACGAGCAGTACTTC. Its translation is CSVGPAGQSYEQYF.

J is TRBJ2-3 and V is TRBV11-3; 15 bases fit TRBD2. The CDR3 has 16 residues. V was clipped by 5 bases and J by 3 bases; unmatched bases: 3. Germline V gene lookup returns CDR1 SGHNT and CDR2 YENEEA. The DNA of the CDR3 is TGTGCCAGCAGCCTAGGGACTAGCGGGGGGACAGATACGCAGTATTTT. The encoded protein is CASSLGTSGGTDTQYF.

The chain is built from TRBV5-1 and TRBJ2-3, with 8 nucleotides matching TRBD1. The germline V gene encodes CDR1 SGHRS and CDR2 YFSETQ. V gave up 1 base and J gave up 6 bases; unmatched junction bases: 13. There are 17 residues in the CDR3. CDR3 DNA: TGCGCCAGCAGCTTGAGGTTGGCAGGGGGCGGATGGGATACGCAGTATTTT. Translating it yields CASSLRLAGGGWDTQYF.

The chain employs TRBV2 and TRBJ1-1; tentative D call: TRBD1 (5 bases). Germline assignment: CDR1 SNHLY and CDR2 FYNNEI. The length of the CDR3 is 13 residues. V was clipped by 2 bases and J by 6 bases, with 10 bases between them. The CDR3 DNA follows: TGTGCCAGCAGTGAAAGACAGCTCGCTGAAGCTTTCTTT. It translates to CASSERQLAEAFF. The whole variable domain, remainder taken from reference TRBV2 and TRBJ1-1, is EPEVTQTPSHQVTQMGQEVILRCVPISNHLYFYWYRQILGQKVEFLVSFYNNEISEKSEIFDDQFSVERPDGSNFTLKIRSTKLEDSAMYFCASSERQLAEAFFGQGTRLTVV.

This sequence joins TRBV5-1 and TRBJ2-1, with 11 nucleotides matching TRBD1. CDR1 SGHRS and CDR2 YFSETQ come from the germline V gene. The CDR3 is 15 amino acids. J gave up 4 bases and V 7 bases, and 7 bases lay outside the gene matches. The CDR3 nucleotides read TGCGCCAGCGGTCGGACAGGGGGCCCTTACAATGAGCAGTTCTTC. The encoded protein is CASGRTGGPYNEQFF.

The chain combines TRBV5-1 with TRBJ2-3; 7 positions match TRBD2. From germline, CDR1 is SGHRS and CDR2 YFSETQ. The CDR3 runs to 14 residues. The V segment lost 3 bases and the J segment 2 bases; nucleotides outside the gene matches: 3. CDR3: CASSSRDYTDTQYF. The CDR3 region has the DNA TGCGCCAGCAGCTCCAGGGACTACACAGATACGCAGTATTTT.

This chain links TRBV24-1 with TRBJ2-3; 8 bases agree with TRBD2. The CDR3 has 16 residues. The V gene end was trimmed by 5 bases and the J gene end by 2 bases; junction bases not matched to a gene: 8. CDR1 KGHDR and CDR2 SFDVKD come from the germline V gene. The CDR3 loop is CATSAPTSEYTDTQYF. The CDR3 region has the DNA TGTGCCACCAGTGCCCCGACTAGCGAGTACACAGATACGCAGTATTTT.

In DNA, the CDR3 is TGTGCCAGCAGTTTCAATCCTCAGCCCCAGCATTTT. Protein product: CASSFNPQPQHF. V gene TRBV12-3 or TRBV12-4 combines with J gene TRBJ1-5; D is unresolved. CDR3 length: 12 residues. V lost 3 bases to trimming and J lost 6 bases, with 6 bases between them.

This clone was counted only a few times. The rearrangement links TRBV14 to TRBJ2-2; maybe TRBD2 (5 bases). Germline V gives CDR1 SGHDN, CDR2 FVKESK. There are 14 residues in the CDR3. Trimming removed 2 bases at V and 7 bases at J, with 11 bases between. The CDR3 DNA is TGTGCCAGCAGCCAATTGGGAGTTGGCGGGGAGCTGTTTTTT. This encodes CASSQLGVGGELFF.

The J gene is TRBJ1-1, the V gene TRBV19; D is undetermined. This CDR3 contains 16 residues. With 9 bases removed from V and 2 bases from J, the gap between germline ends came to 22 bases. Germline V CDR1 and CDR2: LNHDA, SQIVND (reference sequence). The CDR3 loop reads CASKTIPGRLNTEAFF. The CDR3 coding sequence is TGTGCCAGCAAAACTATTCCCGGGAGACTCAACACTGAAGCTTTCTTT.

V and J are TRBV3-1 (or the pseudogene TRBV3-2) and TRBJ1-1; a possible D gene is TRBD1 (5 bases). CDR3 size: 17 residues. With 1 base removed from V and 1 base from J, the gap between germline ends came to 16 bases. CDR1 is LGHDT and CDR2 is YNNKEL in the germline V gene (reference sequence). The CDR3: CASSQASRAGPNTEAFF. Here the CDR3 DNA reads TGTGCCAGCAGCCAAGCAAGTAGAGCAGGGCCGAACACTGAAGCTTTCTTT.

The J gene is TRBJ2-3, the V gene TRBV24-1, with D perhaps matching TRBD2 (6 bases). Deletions cut 4 bases from V and 2 bases from J, with 15 bases between. CDR3 length: 16 residues. Germline loops: CDR1 KGHDR, CDR2 SFDVKD. CDR3: CATSETLGLHTDTQYF. CDR3 nucleotide sequence: TGTGCCACCAGTGAAACACTGGGACTTCACACAGATACGCAGTATTTT.

The chain joins TRBV11-2 to TRBJ1-2, with 7 positions matching TRBD1. Germline CDR1 SGHAT, CDR2 FQNNGV. The trim removed 5 bases at V and 8 bases at J, leaving 11 bases unmatched. CDR3 size: 14 residues. CDR3 protein: CASSGLDRLGGYTF. The CDR3 DNA sequence: TGTGCCAGCAGCGGACTGGACAGGCTGGGCGGCTACACCTTC.

The chain recombines TRBV7-2 with TRBJ2-3, with 8 bases that match TRBD2. CDR1 and CDR2 (germline): SGHTA, FQGNSA. With 9 bases clipped from V and 4 bases from J, the junction kept 15 bases outside the gene matches. CDR3 length: 16 residues. The CDR3: CASSRTGGGIPDTQYF. CDR3 nucleotides: TGTGCCAGTAGTAGGACGGGCGGGGGGATTCCAGATACGCAGTATTTT.

The chain couples TRBV28 to TRBJ2-3, with TRBD2 identical over 14 bases. The CDR3 contains 17 residues. V gave up 7 bases and J gave up 5 bases; unmatched junction bases: 11. Germline V gene data show CDR1 as MDHEN and CDR2 as SYDVKM. The CDR3 region is CASTYGTSGRMIDTQYF. DNA of the CDR3: TGTGCCAGCACCTATGGGACTAGCGGGAGAATGATAGATACGCAGTATTTT.

The rearrangement uses TRBV9 and TRBJ1-2; 8 bases are shared with TRBD1. CDR1 is SGDLS and CDR2 is YYNGEE in the germline V gene. The CDR3 extends over 16 amino acids. Trimming at V came to 4 bases and at J to 2 bases, leaving 10 bases not matched to a gene. CDR3 region: CASSRDGQGGNYGYTF. The CDR3 DNA reads as TGTGCCAGCAGCAGAGATGGACAGGGCGGGAACTATGGCTACACCTTC.

The chain has TRBV30 and TRBJ1-4, with 11 bases lining up with TRBD1. The V gene end was trimmed by 3 bases and the J gene end by 3 bases; junction bases not matched to a gene: 6. The CDR3 length is 16 residues. Germline-derived CDR1 and CDR2 are GTSNPN and SVGIG (reference sequence). CDR3 nucleotides: TGTGCCTGGAGCCAAGGACAGGGGGCGGCTAATGAAAAACTGTTTTTT. It translates to CAWSQGQGAANEKLFF.

The gene calls are TRBV7-2 and TRBJ2-5; 7 nucleotides align to TRBD1. V was pared by 0 bases and J by 6 bases, with 13 bases of the junction left unmatched. CDR3 length: 17 amino acids. Germline V gene sequence: CDR1 SGHTA, CDR2 FQGNSA. The CDR3: CASSLAPGTATMKTQYF. CDR3 DNA sequence: TGTGCCAGCAGCTTAGCCCCCGGGACAGCGACTATGAAGACCCAGTACTTC.

The genes are TRBV10-2 and TRBJ1-1; D perhaps matches TRBD1 (6 bases). The CDR3 has 13 amino acids. V shed 6 bases and J shed 4 bases, with 12 bases lying between them. Germline lookup yields CDR1 WSHSY and CDR2 SAAADI. For the CDR3, the DNA is TGCGCCAGCAGCCCAGGGACACCCACTGAAGCTTTCTTT. This encodes CASSPGTPTEAFF.

The chain joins TRBV29-1 to TRBJ1-5; perhaps TRBD1 as D (5 bases). With 7 bases removed from V and 0 bases from J, the gap between germline ends came to 10 bases. Germline values: CDR1 SQVTM, CDR2 ANQGSEA. The CDR3 runs 13 residues. Written as DNA, the CDR3 is TGCAGCGCGACAGAGTATAGCAATCAGCCCCAGCATTTT. It yields the protein CSATEYSNQPQHF.

The CDR3 bases are TGCGCCAGCAGTGAGTCCCAGACAGCCGCTGGAAACACCATATATTTT. Its protein product is CASSESQTAAGNTIYF. The chain couples TRBV10-1 to TRBJ1-3; D is perhaps TRBD1 (5 bases). V was cut by 0 bases and J by 2 bases, with 11 bases left in between. Per germline, CDR1 WNHNN and CDR2 SYGVQD (reference sequence). The CDR3 contains 16 residues.

This chain links TRBV20-1 with TRBJ2-3; the match to TRBD1 covers 9 bases. The CDR3 length is 17 residues. The germline CDR1 and CDR2 sequences are DFQATT and SNEGSKA (reference sequence). The trim removed 3 bases at V and 4 bases at J, leaving 14 bases unmatched. The CDR3 region has the DNA TGCAGTGCTAGTGAAACCGAAGGGACAGGGCTGTCAGATACGCAGTATTTT. Amino acid sequence: CSASETEGTGLSDTQYF.

This clone appeared a few times. The CDR3: CASSSRQSYEQYF. The CDR3 bases are TGTGCCAGCAGCTCCAGACAGAGTTACGAGCAGTACTTC. The chain employs TRBV7-9 and TRBJ2-7, with D perhaps matching TRBD1 (5 bases). The CDR3 contains 13 residues. V gave up 4 bases and J gave up 4 bases, with 11 bases separating them. Germline V gene sequence: CDR1 SEHNR, CDR2 FQNEAQ (reference sequence).

The chain couples TRBV5-1 to TRBJ2-5; TRBD1 might be the D (5 bases). CDR1 SGHRS and CDR2 YFSETQ come from the germline V gene. Trimming cost V 4 bases and J 2 bases, with 12 bases left between them. This CDR3 contains 14 residues. This CDR3 reads CASSPAGSQETQYF. CDR3 bases: TGCGCCAGCAGCCCCGCAGGGTCACAAGAGACCCAGTACTTC.

This clone was counted only a few times. The chain is built from TRBV28 and TRBJ1-2; D is unclear. Germline values: CDR1 MDHEN, CDR2 SYDVKM. The V end was cut by 6 bases, the J end by 6 bases, with 14 bases between. The CDR3 sequence is 13 residues long. DNA for the CDR3: TGTGCCAGCAGCGGCCCTCGACTGAATGGCTACACCTTC. Translation: CASSGPRLNGYTF.

CDR3 region: CASSYSVSIGAYEQYF. The DNA for the CDR3 is TGTGCCAGCAGTTACTCGGTTAGCATCGGGGCCTACGAGCAGTACTTC. The chain combines TRBV6-5 with TRBJ2-7, with D maybe TRBD2 (5 bases). CDR3 size: 16 residues. V was clipped by 0 bases and J by 2 bases, with 14 bases between them. CDR1 MNHEY and CDR2 SVGAGI come from the germline V gene.

The gene calls are TRBV29-1 and TRBJ1-2; D unclear. With 4 bases removed from V and 3 bases from J, the gap between germline ends came to 12 bases. This CDR3 has 13 residues. Per the germline V gene, CDR1 is SQVTM and CDR2 is ANQGSEA. The CDR3 loop is CSVGAGQDYGYTF. In DNA, the CDR3 is TGCAGCGTTGGGGCAGGTCAGGACTATGGCTACACCTTC.

The chain couples TRBV28 to TRBJ1-4; D not resolved. Trimming pared 4 bases from V and 0 bases from J, leaving 12 bases between. Germline V gene sequence: CDR1 MDHEN, CDR2 SYDVKM. The CDR3 has 16 residues. In nucleotides, the CDR3 is TGTGCCAGCAGTTCTCCGACGGGTCCAACTAATGAAAAACTGTTTTTT. This translates into CASSSPTGPTNEKLFF. The full variable domain, rest sourced from reference TRBV28 and TRBJ1-4, is DVKVTQSSRYLVKRTGEKVFLECVQDMDHENMFWYRQDPGLGLRLIYFSYDVKMKEKGDIPEGYSVSREKKERFSLILESASTNQTSMYLCASSSPTGPTNEKLFFGSGTQLSVL.